This T cell receptor (beta chain) was captured in a study of response to subunit inactivated influenza vaccine. Study-level points and caveats: It was the authors' suggestion that each seasonal influenza vaccination recruits few new T cells.

Ten or more counts support this clonotype. No antigen is known for it. Germline V gives CDR1 LGHDT, CDR2 YNNKEL (reference sequence). V was pared by 4 bases and J by 6 bases, with 7 bases of the junction left unmatched. This CDR3 has 15 residues. A single record per CDR3 protein comes from TCRdb applying MiXCR to the RT-PCR reads. The repertoire includes about 520,000 distinct CDR3 sequences, about 7.2% of them detected once, and around 12% sits in the top ten. The rearrangement uses TRBV3-1 and TRBJ1-5; 9 bases line up with TRBD1. The sequences come from PBMCs from blood, collected about 23 months after vaccination. The clonotype originates from a man aged 45 to 70 who received an inactivated influenza vaccine. CDR3: CASSLGQGGGQPQHF. The CDR3 DNA reads as TGTGCCAGCAGCCTGGGACAGGGCGGGGGTCAGCCCCAGCATTTT. The variable domain in full, with the rest retrieved from reference TRBV3-1 and TRBJ1-5, is DTAVSQTPKYLVTQMGNDKSIKCEQNLGHDTMYWYKQDSKKFLKIMFSYNNKELIINETVPNRFSPKSPDKAHLNLHINSLELGDSAVYFCASSLGQGGGQPQHFGDGTRLSIL.